The 10 T cell receptor beta chains presented below share a single source sample, sequenced in a study of post-analysis software for immune sequencing data. The study, taken as a whole, reports: Patients carried 5 or 6 TRBV segments more frequently than controls did, and TRBV5-6, TRBV5-1 and TRBV20-1 were among them.

Unique molecular identifiers featured in each of the TCR beta cDNA libraries. TCRdb passed the PCR reads through MiXCR, listing each CDR3 protein once. The sample records 450,000 to 650,000 distinct CDR3 sequences, about 40% being singletons. Their antigens remain unidentified. Sequenced: blood. The receptors shown here come from a girl under 18 with multiple sclerosis.

This chain connects TRBV20-1 to TRBJ2-3; 7 positions match TRBD1. The CDR3 has 15 residues. Germline CDR1 and CDR2: DFQATT and SNEGSKA (reference sequence). Trimming took 3 bases from V and 4 from J; bases not matched to a gene: 10. CDR3 sequence: CSARLPGQLADTQYF. CDR3 sequence (DNA): TGCAGTGCTAGGCTCCCGGGACAGCTAGCAGATACGCAGTATTTT.

This chain connects TRBV10-3 to TRBJ2-2, with D perhaps matching TRBD1 (5 bases). The length of the CDR3 is 12 residues. V lost 2 bases, J lost 7 bases, and 5 bases lay in between. In germline, CDR1 is ENHRY, CDR2 SYGVKD. CDR3: CAISERGGELFF. CDR3 bases: TGTGCCATCAGTGAGAGGGGCGGGGAGCTGTTTTTT.

The chain is built from TRBV6-2 or TRBV6-3 and TRBJ2-5, with D uncertain. The V and J ends lost 0 bases and 11 bases respectively, with 19 bases between them. The CDR3 contains 15 residues. Germline V lookup: CDR1 MNHEY, CDR2 SVGEGT. The CDR3 DNA reads TGTGCCAGCAGTTACTCTCCGGACCGATCGATTCGGCAGTACTTC. Translating it yields CASSYSPDRSIRQYF.

The V and J genes are TRBV12-3 or TRBV12-4 and TRBJ2-7; 9 bases match TRBD2. Trimming at V came to 6 bases and at J to 6 bases, leaving 0 bases not matched to a gene. CDR3 length: 11 amino acids. The CDR3 sequence is CASRAGGEQYF. As DNA, the CDR3 is TGTGCCAGCAGAGCGGGGGGCGAGCAGTACTTC.

The V gene is TRBV5-1, the J gene TRBJ2-5, with D perhaps TRBD2 (6 bases). Trimming shortened V by 0 bases and J by 1 base, and 13 bases separated the two germline ends. Germline values: CDR1 SGHRS, CDR2 YFSETQ. This CDR3 region has 16 residues. CDR3 sequence (DNA): TGCGCCAGCAGCTTGGTCGGAGGGCCACTCCAAGAGACCCAGTACTTC. Its protein is CASSLVGGPLQETQYF.

The V call is TRBV5-1, the J call TRBJ2-1; 11 bases fit TRBD2. The CDR3 runs 17 residues. CDR1 is SGHRS and CDR2 is YFSETQ in the germline V gene. V lost 4 bases to trimming and J lost 4 bases; unmatched junction nucleotides: 10. The CDR3 here is CASSLPGLAGGYNEQFF. The CDR3 nucleotides read TGCGCCAGCAGCCTACCCGGACTAGCGGGTGGATACAATGAGCAGTTCTTC.

This clonotype was seen at least ten times. The chain couples TRBV7-9 to TRBJ1-2; 12 bases align to TRBD1. Germline V gene lookup returns CDR1 SEHNR and CDR2 FQNEAQ (reference sequence). CDR3 length: 15 amino acids. With 3 bases clipped from V and 4 bases from J, the junction kept 3 bases outside the gene matches. The CDR3 is CASSLGTGGSYGYTF. The CDR3 nucleotides are TGTGCCAGCAGCTTGGGGACAGGGGGCTCCTATGGCTACACCTTC. Using reference TRBV7-9 and TRBJ1-2 for the parts outside the CDR3, the full variable domain is DTGVSQNPRHKITKRGQNVTFRCDPISEHNRLYWYRQTLGQGPEFLTYFQNEAQLEKSRLLSDRFSAERPKGSFSTLEIQRTEQGDSAMYLCASSLGTGGSYGYTFGSGTRLTVV.

This sequence joins TRBV15 and TRBJ2-3; the D gene is possibly TRBD2 (5 bases). V gave up 9 bases and J gave up 11 bases, with 15 bases separating them. This CDR3 has 11 residues. Per germline, CDR1 LNHNV and CDR2 YYDKDF (reference sequence). The CDR3 spells CATQEDGGQYF. The CDR3 region has the DNA TGTGCCACTCAGGAGGACGGTGGGCAGTATTTT.

The rearrangement links TRBV29-1 to TRBJ2-2, with TRBD2 identical over 8 bases. In germline, CDR1 is SQVTM, CDR2 ANQGSEA. The V and J ends lost 0 bases and 5 bases, in that order; junction bases with no gene match: 14. The CDR3 covers 18 residues. The chain's CDR3 is CSVEDPSGGTRGTGELFF. The CDR3 nucleotides read TGCAGCGTTGAAGATCCCAGCGGGGGCACGAGGGGGACCGGGGAGCTGTTTTTT.

This clonotype has a handful of counts. This chain links TRBV29-1 with TRBJ2-1; possibly TRBD1 or TRBD2 for D (5 bases each). This CDR3 has 13 residues. Germline loops: CDR1 SQVTM, CDR2 ANQGSEA. Trimming removed 4 bases from V and 7 bases from J, with 14 bases in between. In DNA form, the CDR3 reads TGCAGCGTTGTGGGACGCGTAGAGAATGAGCAGTTCTTC. Protein product: CSVVGRVENEQFF.